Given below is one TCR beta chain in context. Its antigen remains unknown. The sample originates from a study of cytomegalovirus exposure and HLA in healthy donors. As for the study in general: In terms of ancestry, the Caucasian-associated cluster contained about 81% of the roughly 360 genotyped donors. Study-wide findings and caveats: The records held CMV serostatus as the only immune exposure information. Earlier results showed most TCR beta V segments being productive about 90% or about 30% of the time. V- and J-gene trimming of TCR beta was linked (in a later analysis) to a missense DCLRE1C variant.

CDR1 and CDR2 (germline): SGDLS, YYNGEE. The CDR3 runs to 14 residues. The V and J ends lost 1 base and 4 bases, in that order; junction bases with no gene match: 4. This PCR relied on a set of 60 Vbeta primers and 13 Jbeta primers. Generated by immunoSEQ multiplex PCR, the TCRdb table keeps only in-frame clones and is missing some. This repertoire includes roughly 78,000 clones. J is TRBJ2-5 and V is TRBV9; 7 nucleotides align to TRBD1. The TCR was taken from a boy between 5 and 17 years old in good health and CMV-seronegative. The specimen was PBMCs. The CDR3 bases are TGTGCCAGCAGCGTATCGGCAGGGGGAGAGACCCAGTACTTC. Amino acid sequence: CASSVSAGGETQYF. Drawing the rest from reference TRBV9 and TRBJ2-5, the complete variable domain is DSGVTQTPKHLITATGQRVTLRCSPRSGDLSVYWYQQSLDQGLQFLIQYYNGEERAKGNILERFSAQQFPDLHSELNLSSLELGDSALYFCASSVSAGGETQYFGPGTRLLVL.